This entry lists 6 T cell receptor beta chains sequenced from one sample in a study of T cells in Graves' hyperthyroidism and ophthalmopathy. Amplification of TCR beta CDR3 regions was performed using RNA transcripts as template. TCR CDR3 underwent first-round RT-PCR with the HTBI primer set. Via MiXCR, TCRdb re-called the multiplex PCR reads, giving one row per CDR3 protein. The top ten clones hold roughly 8.2% of a sample with about 540,000 distinct CDR3 sequences, about 45% of them seen once. The specimen was peripheral blood or thyroid tissue (not recorded which). The receptors were sampled from a young woman with Graves' hyperthyroidism.

This clonotype was found a few times. The chain joins TRBV7-2 to TRBJ2-7; TRBD2 matches 7 bases. Germline loops: CDR1 SGHTA, CDR2 FQGNSA. The CDR3 has 15 amino acids. The V gene end was trimmed by 1 base and the J gene end by 6 bases; junction bases not matched to a gene: 9. For the CDR3, the DNA is TGTGCCAGCAGCTTAGATCGCGCGGGAGTCCTCGAGCAGTACTTC. It is translated as CASSLDRAGVLEQYF.

In its sample, this clonotype was seen a few times. The rearrangement joins TRBV5-1 to TRBJ2-7; possible D gene TRBD2, 6 bases. Germline V CDR1 and CDR2: SGHRS, YFSETQ. V was shortened by 4 bases and J by 0 bases, with 17 bases between the two germline ends. This CDR3 region has 16 residues. The DNA for the CDR3 is TGCGCCAGCAGCGAGACCTCTAGCGCAAGCTCCTACGAGCAGTACTTC. Its translation: CASSETSSASSYEQYF.

This clonotype was seen only once. The chain carries TRBV7-3 and TRBJ1-2; D possibly corresponds to TRBD1 (6 bases). CDR1 and CDR2 from the germline V gene are SGHTA and FQGTGA. V was pared by 2 bases and J by 6 bases, with 10 bases between. This CDR3 is 13 amino acids long. CDR3 loop: CASSLQGQHGYTF. CDR3 DNA sequence: TGTGCCAGCAGCTTACAGGGACAACATGGCTACACCTTC. Based on the CDR3 plus reference TRBV7-3 and TRBJ1-2, the full variable domain is GAGVSQTPSNKVTEKGKYVELRCDPISGHTALYWYRQSLGQGPEFLIYFQGTGAADDSGLPNDRFFAVRPEGSVSTLKIQRTERGDSAVYLCASSLQGQHGYTFGSGTRLTVV.

This clonotype showed up just a few times. V is TRBV2 and J is TRBJ1-2; 8 positions agree with TRBD1. CDR3 length: 15 residues. The ends lost 6 bases at V and 7 bases at J; junction bases unmatched: 13. Looked up from germline, CDR1 is SNHLY and CDR2 is FYNNEI. The CDR3 bases are TGTGCCAGCAGGGTTACACAGGGGGAAGTTTCTGGCTACACCTTC. It is translated as CASRVTQGEVSGYTF.

The V and J genes are TRBV7-3 and TRBJ2-2; the match to TRBD2 covers 9 bases. CDR1 and CDR2 from the germline V gene are SGHTA and FQGTGA. V trimming: 3 bases; J trimming: 5 bases; junction bases outside the gene matches: 13. This CDR3 has 18 amino acids. The CDR3 DNA sequence: TGTGCCAGCAGCTTCGCGGCTTCAGCGGGAGGCCGTACCGGGGAGCTGTTTTTT. Translation gives CASSFAASAGGRTGELFF.

In the case of this clonotype: At one end, the junction sequence differs from germline, possibly due to a read error. The chain has TRBV2 and TRBJ2-7, with 7 bases lining up with TRBD2. The CDR3 is made up of 14 amino acids. CDR1 and CDR2 (germline): SNHLY, FYNNEI. The CDR3 DNA is TGCGCCAGCAGCCAAGGAGGACTAGTTTACGAGCAGTACTTC. Translation: CASSQGGLVYEQYF.